This T cell receptor (beta chain) comes out of a study of tumor-infiltrating lymphocytes in primary liver carcinoma. Study-wide results and limits: The 250 largest clones made up significantly more of tumor than blood repertoires (p = 0.039). Merely about 7.5-24% of top clones occurred in all five tumor regions. Tumor-adjacent and tumor-blood pairs displayed less overlap than did pairs of tumor regions.

Using a constant-region primer together with ProtoScript II reverse transcriptase, TCR beta cDNA was made from around 500 ng of total RNA. Construction of TCR beta libraries relied on three successive nested multiplex PCR rounds employing slightly modified ARM-PCR. With TRBV1-TRBV30 forward primers and a C-beta reverse primer, the first two PCR rounds were run for 10 cycles each. TCRdb re-derived calls from the multiplex PCR reads in MiXCR, one entry per CDR3 protein. The sample lists fewer than 110,000 distinct CDR3 sequences; more than 65% were seen once. In germline, CDR1 is SQVTM, CDR2 ANQGSEA. Trimming left V 2 bases short and J 5 bases short, with 9 bases between. There are 13 residues in the CDR3. This clonotype was seen many times. Antigen: not known. Unsorted bulk tissue, roughly 19-33 mg of it, served as the source for co-extraction of RNA and DNA. Every one of the tumor samples had a viable tumor cell content above 80%.

The receptor was derived from a woman aged 60-70 years with primary liver carcinoma and hepatitis B virus infection. This chain joins TRBV29-1 and TRBJ1-4; D gene uncertain. The sequenced sample consisted of liver tumor tissue from sampling region 2. Documented subset: tumor region T2, inferior pole. CDR3 sequence (DNA): TGCAGCGTTGAAAGCATGGGGAATGAAAAACTGTTTTTT. It specifies CSVESMGNEKLFF.